Many counts were recorded for the clone carrying this T cell receptor beta chain. Indicated time point: newly diagnosed GD, antithyroid drugs for less than 3 months. Construction of the TCR library relied on RNA isolated from PBMCs. American Thyroid Association guidelines served as the basis for diagnosing Graves' disease. This record comes from a study of regulatory T cells in long-lasting Graves disease. The germline V gene has CDR1 MGHRA and CDR2 YSYEKL. This CDR3 contains 16 residues. Germline trimming cut 3 bases from V and 5 bases from J; bases unmatched to any gene: 7. HTBI primers from iRepertoire and Arm-PCR of CDR3 regions yielded the TCR beta libraries. Original data processing: Sequenced samples collectively carried about 62 TRBV and some 15 TRBJ segments. Via MiXCR, TCRdb re-called the multiplex PCR reads, giving one row per CDR3 protein. Clone size and V and J calls follow TCRdb, not the original study. In the table there are about 460,000 distinct CDR3 sequences, roughly 15% of which are singletons.

These data also formed part of another study, on T cells in Graves' hyperthyroidism and ophthalmopathy. Per that study: Most thyroid clonotypes with frequency above 0.001 were detected in blood.

This clonotype was sampled from a woman in her fifties or sixties with Graves disease. Here the sequenced sample was peripheral blood mononuclear cells (PBMCs), taken at new diagnosis, from a patient treated with antithyroid drugs. The rearrangement joins TRBV4-1 to TRBJ2-2, with 9 bases aligning to TRBD2. DNA of the CDR3: TGCGCCAGCAGCCACATAGCGGGAGTCGGGACCGGGGAGCTGTTTTTT. Residues: CASSHIAGVGTGELFF.